Below, 26 T cell receptor beta chains from the same sample are listed, as sequenced in a study of tumor-infiltrating lymphocytes in oesophageal squamous cell carcinoma. TCRdb redid the calling of the PCR reads with MiXCR, one entry per CDR3 protein. The table has 10,000 to 15,000 distinct CDR3 sequences, approximately 50% seen once. Input material: normal esophageal tissue next to the tumor. The receptors here all came from a male donor with esophageal squamous cell carcinoma.

The V and J genes are TRBV12-3 or TRBV12-4 and TRBJ2-3; 11 nucleotides match TRBD2. With 0 bases clipped from V and 8 bases from J, the junction kept 4 bases outside the gene matches. The CDR3 totals 15 residues. The chain's CDR3 is CASSLAGTSGITQYF. In nucleotides, the CDR3 is TGTGCCAGCAGTTTAGCCGGGACTAGCGGTATTACGCAGTATTTT.

The V gene is TRBV7-2, the J gene TRBJ2-1; 7 nucleotides align to TRBD1. J was trimmed by 7 bases and V by 4 bases; bases with no gene match: 4. This CDR3 region has 13 residues. Germline loops: CDR1 SGHTA, CDR2 FQGNSA. CDR3 residues: CASSWGQTNEQFF. DNA of the CDR3: TGTGCCAGCAGCTGGGGACAGACAAATGAGCAGTTCTTC.

This clonotype was counted between two and nine times. This sequence joins TRBV7-2 and TRBJ2-1, with D perhaps matching TRBD1 (6 bases). Germline CDR1 SGHTA, CDR2 FQGNSA. V was clipped by 6 bases and J by 0 bases, with 12 bases between them. The CDR3 sequence is 15 residues long. This CDR3 is CASRTRGSSYNEQFF. In DNA form, the CDR3 reads TGTGCCAGCAGGACAAGGGGGAGCTCCTACAATGAGCAGTTCTTC.

This clonotype appeared many times. This sequence joins TRBV19 and TRBJ2-5, with D possibly TRBD2 on 6 matching bases. Trimming shortened V by 0 bases and J by 0 bases, and 11 bases separated the two germline ends. The CDR3 has 16 residues. Germline-derived CDR1 and CDR2 are LNHDA and SQIVND (reference sequence). As DNA, the CDR3 is TGTGCCAGTAGTATAGAGGGTAGCGGCTACCAAGAGACCCAGTACTTC. Translation: CASSIEGSGYQETQYF. The full variable domain, with the rest looked up from reference TRBV19 and TRBJ2-5, is DGGITQSPKYLFRKEGQNVTLSCEQNLNHDAMYWYRQDPGQGLRLIYYSQIVNDFQKGDIAEGYSVSREKKESFPLTVTSAQKNPTAFYLCASSIEGSGYQETQYFGPGTRLLVL.

The rearrangement links TRBV7-6 to TRBJ2-1; D might be TRBD2 (5 bases). This CDR3 comprises 16 residues. Germline V gives CDR1 SGHVS, CDR2 FNYEAQ. Trimming removed 1 base at V and 4 bases at J, with 14 bases between. CDR3 DNA: TGTGCCAGCAGCTTAGAGAGGGCTACGATGTACAATGAGCAGTTCTTC. Its translation: CASSLERATMYNEQFF.

In this sample, this clonotype is medium-sized (0.01 to 0.1%). The chain joins TRBV7-9 to TRBJ2-3; D gene ambiguous. V lost 0 bases to trimming and J lost 4 bases, with 11 bases between them. The CDR3 contains 15 residues. The germline CDR1 and CDR2 sequences are SEHNR and FQNEAQ (reference sequence). The CDR3 region is CASSLASSFADTQYF. In DNA, the CDR3 is TGTGCCAGCAGCTTAGCGTCGAGTTTTGCAGATACGCAGTATTTT.

This clonotype is medium-sized within its sample. The rearrangement joins TRBV7-9 to TRBJ2-2; the D call may be TRBD1 or TRBD2 (7 bases each). This CDR3 contains 16 residues. V was shortened by 4 bases and J by 9 bases, with 21 bases between the two germline ends. CDR1 is SEHNR, CDR2 FQNEAQ, per germline (reference sequence). DNA for the CDR3: TGTGCCAGCAGCTCCACAGGGGAGGGAGTGTTCTGGGAGCTGTTTTTT. Translating gives CASSSTGEGVFWELFF. Looking up the rest from reference TRBV7-9 and TRBJ2-2 gives the full variable domain: DTGVSQNPRHKITKRGQNVTFRCDPISEHNRLYWYRQTLGQGPEFLTYFQNEAQLEKSRLLSDRFSAERPKGSFSTLEIQRTEQGDSAMYLCASSSTGEGVFWELFFGEGSRLTVL.

This clonotype has more than one count but fewer than ten. The CDR3 does not close with the conserved phenylalanine or tryptophan, likely indicating a read error. The rearrangement links TRBV19 to TRBJ2-1, with 7 bases lining up with TRBD2. The V segment lost 8 bases and the J segment 0 bases; nucleotides outside the gene matches: 7. Germline V CDR1 and CDR2: LNHDA, SQIVND (reference sequence). The CDR3 contains 15 residues. CDR3 nucleotides: TGTGCCAGTGCCTTAGGCGGGAGCTCCTACAATGAGCAGTTCTCC. Protein: CASALGGSSYNEQFS.

The V gene is TRBV11-3, the J gene TRBJ2-1; 9 bases are shared with TRBD1. V shed 5 bases, J shed 4 bases, and the junction held 9 bases outside the gene matches. This CDR3 is 16 amino acids long. Germline values: CDR1 SGHNT, CDR2 YENEEA. This CDR3 reads CASSPRQGQGYNEQFF. In nucleotides, the CDR3 is TGTGCCAGCAGCCCGCGACAGGGACAGGGATACAATGAGCAGTTCTTC.

Points on this clonotype: A read error may produce the germline difference seen at one junction end. This chain uses TRBV7-2 with TRBJ2-3; 16 bases align to TRBD2. The CDR3 loop spans 14 amino acids. CDR1 is SGHTA, CDR2 FQGNSA, per germline. The CDR3 region is CASSSGLAGGAEYF. In nucleotides, the CDR3 is TGTGCCAGCAGCTCGGGACTAGCGGGAGGGGCCGAGTACTTC.

This rearrangement joins TRBV27 to TRBJ2-4, with TRBD2 identical over 9 bases. Judging by the DNA end, TRBJ2-7 fits better; the J call may be wrong. Germline V gene sequence: CDR1 MNHEY, CDR2 SMNVEV (reference sequence). The CDR3 spans 19 residues. The CDR3 loop is CASSPRPFSGSFIPYEQYF. The CDR3, as DNA: TGTGCCAGCAGTCCCCGCCCCTTTAGCGGGAGCTTTATCCCCTACGAGCAGTACTTC.

As regards this clonotype: Because it lacks the conserved phenylalanine or tryptophan at the end, this CDR3 is likely a read error. Because the CDR3's place on the DNA is in doubt, the DNA is left out and the CDR3 is given as listed by TCRdb. The CDR3 reads CASSLRASMATPSVR. This chain connects TRBV11-3 to TRBJ2-3; the listed D gene, TRBD2, was not tested against the DNA. Termini included, the CDR3 measures 15 amino acids. Germline CDR1 SGHNT, CDR2 YENEEA.

As for this clonotype: The DNA is left out, because the CDR3 cannot be placed on it with certainty; the CDR3 is given as TCRdb lists it. V and J are TRBV5-1 and TRBJ2-6; the D call in the table, TRBD2, was not verified against the DNA. 14 amino acids form the CDR3, both terminal residues included. Germline CDR1 is SGHRS and CDR2 is YFSETQ. This CDR3 is CASRGERLWLHLRF.

This clonotype turned up a few times. The rearrangement links TRBV5-1 to TRBJ2-5, with 7 bases fitting TRBD2. Germline CDR1 SGHRS, CDR2 YFSETQ. The length of the CDR3 is 14 residues. V was clipped by 2 bases and J by 5 bases; unmatched bases: 6. DNA for the CDR3: TGCGCCAGCAGCTTTTCCAGGGAGGGGGAGACCCAGTACTTC. It codes for CASSFSREGETQYF.

The chain recombines TRBV28 with TRBJ2-6; 11 bases are shared with TRBD2. The germline V gene encodes CDR1 MDHEN and CDR2 SYDVKM. V lost 0 bases to trimming and J lost 2 bases; unmatched junction nucleotides: 6. The CDR3 is 19 amino acids. CDR3 residues: CASSLWVTSGSAGANVLTF. DNA for the CDR3: TGTGCCAGCAGTTTATGGGTTACTAGCGGGAGCGCTGGGGCCAACGTCCTGACTTTC.

The V and J genes are TRBV10-3 and TRBJ2-1; 8 bases are a match to TRBD1. The J call is doubtful: the DNA matches TRBJ2-7 better. CDR1 and CDR2 from the germline V gene are ENHRY and SYGVKD. The CDR3 extends over 13 amino acids. The CDR3 DNA reads as TGTGCCATCAGGGCGACAGGGGCCTACGAGCAGTACTTC. Its translation: CAIRATGAYEQYF.

The rearrangement joins TRBV12-3 or TRBV12-4 to TRBJ2-5; TRBD1 matches 9 bases. J lost 0 bases, V lost 4 bases, and 6 bases had no gene match. This CDR3 region has 16 residues. The CDR3 bases are TGTGCCAGCAGTTCGTCCGGGACAGGGAACCAAGAGACCCAGTACTTC. This codes for CASSSSGTGNQETQYF.

This clonotype was seen at least ten times. This chain connects TRBV7-2 to TRBJ2-2, with 15 bases that match TRBD2. The CDR3 consists of 19 residues. With V trimmed by 5 bases and J by 0 bases, 7 bases remained unmatched. CDR1 is SGHTA, CDR2 FQGNSA, per germline. Written as DNA, the CDR3 is TGTGCCAGCAGCGCGGGACTAGCGGGGGGAAAGCCGAACACCGGGGAGCTGTTTTTT. Its protein is CASSAGLAGGKPNTGELFF. Using reference TRBV7-2 and TRBJ2-2 for the parts outside the CDR3, the full variable domain is GAGVSQSPSNKVTEKGKDVELRCDPISGHTALYWYRQSLGQGLEFLIYFQGNSAPDKSGLPSDRFSAERTGGSVSTLTIQRTQQEDSAVYLCASSAGLAGGKPNTGELFFGEGSRLTVL.

This clonotype has a count of ten or more. In DNA form, the CDR3 reads TGCGCCAGCAGAGGGACAGCCGAGGGTTCACCCCTCCACTTT. The encoded protein is CASRGTAEGSPLHF. This chain uses TRBV10-2 with TRBJ1-6; 7 nucleotides match TRBD1. V lost 6 bases to trimming and J lost 9 bases; unmatched junction nucleotides: 8. CDR3 length equals 14 residues. CDR1 is WSHSY, CDR2 SAAADI, per germline.

This clonotype showed up many times. This rearrangement joins TRBV6-1 to TRBJ1-3; D is undetermined. The CDR3 consists of 15 residues. The V end lost 5 bases, the J end lost 0 bases, and 11 bases lay between the germline ends. Germline V gene lookup returns CDR1 MNHNS and CDR2 SASEGT. The CDR3 loop reads CASSLDWSSGNTIYF. The CDR3 DNA sequence: TGTGCCAGCAGTCTTGACTGGAGCTCTGGAAACACCATATATTTT.

The chain has TRBV6-5 and TRBJ2-1, with D maybe TRBD2 (5 bases). With the DNA end fitting TRBJ2-7 better, the J assignment may be wrong. Germline CDR1 MNHEY, CDR2 SVGAGI. This CDR3 has 12 amino acids. The CDR3 here is CATAGKTNEQYF. The CDR3 nucleotides read TGTGCCACCGCCGGGAAAACAAACGAGCAGTACTTC.

V gene TRBV11-1 combines with J gene TRBJ2-5; possible D gene TRBD1, 6 bases. This CDR3 is 12 amino acids long. Trimming shortened V by 5 bases and J by 6 bases, and 10 bases separated the two germline ends. Germline CDR1 SGHAT, CDR2 FQDESV (reference sequence). The CDR3 protein is CASSPGVQTQYF. The CDR3, as DNA: TGTGCCAGCAGCCCAGGGGTGCAGACCCAGTACTTC.

V and J are TRBV7-9 and TRBJ2-7; 8 bases map to TRBD1. The CDR3 totals 20 residues. Germline V gene lookup returns CDR1 SEHNR and CDR2 FQNEAQ (reference sequence). V gave up 3 bases and J gave up 2 bases; unmatched junction bases: 21. CDR3 nucleotides: TGTGCCAGCAGCTTTTTCCTCTTTGTGACCTCGAAGGACAGGGCCTACGAGCAGTACTTC. This codes for CASSFFLFVTSKDRAYEQYF. The full variable domain, its missing parts supplied by reference TRBV7-9 and TRBJ2-7, is DTGVSQNPRHKITKRGQNVTFRCDPISEHNRLYWYRQTLGQGPEFLTYFQNEAQLEKSRLLSDRFSAERPKGSFSTLEIQRTEQGDSAMYLCASSFFLFVTSKDRAYEQYFGPGTRLTVT.

This clonotype has at least ten counts. J is TRBJ2-1 and V is TRBV27, with 8 bases that match TRBD2. This CDR3 is built from 16 residues. Germline assignment: CDR1 MNHEY and CDR2 SMNVEV (reference sequence). V was pared by 5 bases and J by 3 bases, with 9 bases of the junction left unmatched. The CDR3 coding sequence is TGTGCCAGCAGTCTCACTAGCGGAGCACTCTACAATGAGCAGTTCTTC. This gives the protein CASSLTSGALYNEQFF.

The chain combines TRBV10-3 with TRBJ2-5; TRBD1 agrees at 9 bases. The closer fit of TRBJ2-7 to the DNA end suggests the J call may be wrong. Germline V gene sequence: CDR1 ENHRY, CDR2 SYGVKD. The CDR3 totals 13 residues. CDR3 coding DNA: TGTGCCATGGCCGGGACAGGGTTTATCGAGCAGTACTTC. Its translation: CAMAGTGFIEQYF.

This clonotype is classed as medium-sized. The chain joins TRBV27 to TRBJ2-1; TRBD1 agrees at 10 bases. There are 19 residues in the CDR3. Germline assignment: CDR1 MNHEY and CDR2 SMNVEV (reference sequence). Unmatched junction bases numbered 14, after V lost 3 bases and J lost 3 bases. DNA for the CDR3: TGTGCCAGCAGTTTTTTTGTGCGAGTGGGACAGGGGTACTACAATGAGCAGTTCTTC. It codes for CASSFFVRVGQGYYNEQFF.